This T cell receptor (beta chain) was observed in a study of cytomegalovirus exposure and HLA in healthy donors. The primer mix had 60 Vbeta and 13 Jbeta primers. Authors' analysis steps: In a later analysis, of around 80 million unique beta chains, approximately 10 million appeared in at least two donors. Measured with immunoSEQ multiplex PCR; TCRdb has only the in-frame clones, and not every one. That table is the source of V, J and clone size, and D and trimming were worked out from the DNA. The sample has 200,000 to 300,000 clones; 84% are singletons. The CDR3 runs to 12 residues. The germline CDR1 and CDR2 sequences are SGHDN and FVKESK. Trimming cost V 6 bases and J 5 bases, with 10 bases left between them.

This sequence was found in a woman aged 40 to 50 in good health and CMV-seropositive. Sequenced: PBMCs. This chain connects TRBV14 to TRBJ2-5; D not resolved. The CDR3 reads CASSPNRETQYF. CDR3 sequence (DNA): TGTGCCAGCAGTCCCAACCGGGAGACCCAGTACTTC.